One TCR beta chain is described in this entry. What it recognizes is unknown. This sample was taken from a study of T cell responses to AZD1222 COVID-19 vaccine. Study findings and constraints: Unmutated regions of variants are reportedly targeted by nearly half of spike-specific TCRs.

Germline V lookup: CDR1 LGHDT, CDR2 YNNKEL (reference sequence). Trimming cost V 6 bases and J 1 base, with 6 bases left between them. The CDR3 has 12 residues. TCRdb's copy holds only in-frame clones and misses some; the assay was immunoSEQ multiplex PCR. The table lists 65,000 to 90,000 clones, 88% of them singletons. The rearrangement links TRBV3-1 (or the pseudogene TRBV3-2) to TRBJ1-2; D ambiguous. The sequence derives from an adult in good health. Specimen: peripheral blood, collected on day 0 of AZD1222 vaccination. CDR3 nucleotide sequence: TGTGCCAGCAGTGGCGGTAACTATGGCTACACCTTC. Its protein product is CASSGGNYGYTF.